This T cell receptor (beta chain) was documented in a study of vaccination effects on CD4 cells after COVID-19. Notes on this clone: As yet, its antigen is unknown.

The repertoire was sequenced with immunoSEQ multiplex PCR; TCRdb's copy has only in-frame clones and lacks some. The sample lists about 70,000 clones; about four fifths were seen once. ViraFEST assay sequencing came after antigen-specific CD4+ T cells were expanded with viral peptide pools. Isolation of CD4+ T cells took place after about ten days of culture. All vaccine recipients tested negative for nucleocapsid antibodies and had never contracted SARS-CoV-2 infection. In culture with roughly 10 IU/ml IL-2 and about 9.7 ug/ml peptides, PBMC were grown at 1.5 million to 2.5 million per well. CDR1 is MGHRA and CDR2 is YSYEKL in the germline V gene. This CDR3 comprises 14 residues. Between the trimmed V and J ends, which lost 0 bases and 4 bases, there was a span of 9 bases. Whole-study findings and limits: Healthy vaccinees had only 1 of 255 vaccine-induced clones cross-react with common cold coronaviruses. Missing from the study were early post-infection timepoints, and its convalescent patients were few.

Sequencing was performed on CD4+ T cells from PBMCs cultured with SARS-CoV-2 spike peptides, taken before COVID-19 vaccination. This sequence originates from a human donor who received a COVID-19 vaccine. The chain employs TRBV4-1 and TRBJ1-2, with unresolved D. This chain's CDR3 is CASSQEGYGYGYTF. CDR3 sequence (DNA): TGCGCCAGCAGCCAAGAAGGCTATGGCTATGGCTACACCTTC.